This passage covers 30 T cell receptor beta chains from one sample sequenced in a study of metastatic and nonmetastatic thyroid tumors. Each patient went into thyroid surgery without having received any treatment. TCRdb re-called the PCR reads with MiXCR. The profile covers tens of thousands of clones, with about 20% appearing a single time and roughly a sixth taken by the ten largest. Sequenced input: blood. Receptors originate from a female donor with papillary thyroid cancer or a benign thyroid nodule (not recorded which). Some clones in this sample may be carry-over from other donors' samples.

This clone came up many times. The rearrangement joins TRBV20-1 to TRBJ1-1; D ambiguous. Between the trimmed V and J ends, which lost 1 base and 4 bases, there was a span of 13 bases. The CDR3 is 14 residues long. Germline V gene sequence: CDR1 DFQATT, CDR2 SNEGSKA (reference sequence). The chain's CDR3 is CSARVEGRSTEAFF. As DNA, the CDR3 is TGCAGTGCTAGAGTTGAGGGCCGTAGCACTGAAGCTTTCTTT.

This clone qualifies as medium-sized. The chain joins TRBV28 to TRBJ1-5; perhaps TRBD1 as D (6 bases). V shed 6 bases and J shed 4 bases, with 10 bases lying between them. The CDR3 consists of 13 residues. CDR1 and CDR2 from the germline V gene are MDHEN and SYDVKM. CDR3 residues: CASRPRGNQPQHF. The DNA of the CDR3 is TGTGCCAGCAGGCCCAGGGGAAATCAGCCCCAGCATTTT.

The rearrangement uses TRBV4-2 and TRBJ2-6, with D unresolved. The length of the CDR3 is 16 residues. The germline V and J ends were trimmed by 0 bases and 2 bases, with 8 bases remaining between them. CDR1 is LGHNA and CDR2 is YNFKEQ in the germline V gene. CDR3 coding DNA: TGTGCCAGCAGCCAAGAGAGTACGGCTGGGGCCAACGTCCTGACTTTC. This codes for CASSQESTAGANVLTF.

V gene TRBV4-2 combines with J gene TRBJ2-2; unclear D gene. The CDR3 loop spans 16 amino acids. Germline V gene sequence: CDR1 LGHNA, CDR2 YNFKEQ. V lost 1 base and J lost 4, with 13 bases in between. The CDR3 DNA reads TGTGCCAGCAGCCAAGTAGGGCAGGCTGCCACCGGGGAGCTGTTTTTT. It is translated as CASSQVGQAATGELFF.

This clone was observed a few times. V usage is TRBV29-1 and J usage is TRBJ2-7; 10 bases match TRBD2. Germline assignment: CDR1 SQVTM and CDR2 ANQGSEA. The junction had 1 base not matched to a gene; V was cut back by 7 bases and J by 1 base. The CDR3 has 12 residues. For the CDR3, the DNA is TGCAGCGGGACTAGCGGTTCCTACGAGCAGTACTTC. Residues: CSGTSGSYEQYF.

The chain links TRBV3-1 to TRBJ2-7, with D possibly being TRBD1 or TRBD2 (5 bases each). Germline CDR1 reads LGHDT; CDR2 reads YNNKEL (reference sequence). The V and J ends lost 6 bases and 0 bases respectively, with 15 bases between them. This CDR3 contains 15 residues. This CDR3 reads CASSLGRDGSYEQYF. DNA for the CDR3: TGTGCCAGCAGTTTAGGCCGGGACGGCTCCTACGAGCAGTACTTC.

This clone was seen many times. This sequence joins TRBV2 and TRBJ2-2, with TRBD1 identical over 7 bases. This CDR3 is built from 15 residues. V gave up 7 bases and J gave up 8 bases; unmatched junction bases: 13. The germline gives CDR1 SNHLY, CDR2 FYNNEI. Here the CDR3 DNA reads TGTGCCAGCAATAGGGGGACAGCCACCGGGGGGGAGCTGTTTTTT. This gives the protein CASNRGTATGGELFF.

This clone was seen many times. CDR3 sequence reads: CASSERGREAFF. CDR3 nucleotide sequence: TGTGCCAGCAGTGAAAGGGGCCGTGAAGCTTTCTTT. The rearrangement links TRBV2 to TRBJ1-1, with D perhaps matching TRBD1 (5 bases). Deletions cut 2 bases from V and 7 bases from J, with 8 bases between. CDR1 is SNHLY and CDR2 is FYNNEI in the germline V gene. The CDR3 is 12 amino acids.

The V gene is TRBV6-4, the J gene TRBJ2-1; 9 bases are a match to TRBD2. The germline V gene has CDR1 MRHNA and CDR2 SNTAGT. J gave up 6 bases and V 2 bases, and 8 bases lay outside the gene matches. This CDR3 contains 16 residues. As DNA, the CDR3 is TGTGCCAGCAGTGACGGAGCGGGAGGCCGTTTCAATGAGCAGTTCTTC. Residues: CASSDGAGGRFNEQFF.

This clone has ten or more counts. A read error may explain this, as a much larger clone is one base away. V is TRBV2 and J is TRBJ1-5, with D unclear. The length of the CDR3 is 13 residues. Germline-derived CDR1 and CDR2 are SNHLY and FYNNEI. V dropped 6 bases and J dropped 4 bases, with 10 bases sitting between them. The DNA for the CDR3 is TGTGCCAGCAGGAGAGAGGTGAATCAGCCCCAGCATTTT. Translating gives CASRREVNQPQHF. Based on the CDR3 plus reference TRBV2 and TRBJ1-5, the full variable domain is EPEVTQTPSHQVTQMGQEVILRCVPISNHLYFYWYRQILGQKVEFLVSFYNNEISEKSEIFDDQFSVERPDGSNFTLKIRSTKLEDSAMYFCASRREVNQPQHFGDGTRLSIL.

This clone has more than one count but fewer than ten. This may come from a read error, since a much larger clone is one base off. This sequence joins TRBV5-6 and TRBJ2-2; D gene unclear. The CDR3 consists of 16 residues. V shed 0 bases and J shed 10 bases, with 19 bases lying between them. Germline V gives CDR1 SGHDT, CDR2 YYEEEE. CDR3 coding DNA: TGTGCCAGCAGCTTGGGTCTAGAATTCTACGCCGTGGAGCTGTTTTTT. Encoded protein: CASSLGLEFYAVELFF.

This clone was observed once. One base away lies a much larger clone, so this may be a sequencing read error. The chain recombines TRBV20-1 with TRBJ1-1; D is perhaps TRBD1 (5 bases). CDR3 size: 13 residues. V was cut by 8 bases and J by 4 bases, with 17 bases left in between. Germline loops: CDR1 DFQATT, CDR2 SNEGSKA (reference sequence). The CDR3 loop is CSHHLDSITEAFF. The CDR3 coding sequence is TGCAGTCACCACCTAGACAGTATCACTGAAGCTTTCTTT.

This clone was picked up many times. The rearrangement uses TRBV5-1 and TRBJ1-1; maybe TRBD1 (5 bases). V shed 2 bases and J shed 4 bases, with 9 bases lying between them. The V gene's germline CDR1 is SGHRS and CDR2 YFSETQ. The CDR3 spans 13 residues. Here the CDR3 reads CASSLGEGTEAFF. CDR3 nucleotides: TGCGCCAGCAGCTTAGGGGAAGGCACTGAAGCTTTCTTT.

This clone was observed many times. The CDR3 DNA is TGTGCCAGCAGCTTTTACAACCCCATGAACACTGAAGCTTTCTTT. Translation: CASSFYNPMNTEAFF. The chain links TRBV11-3 to TRBJ1-1; D gene uncertain. CDR3 length: 15 amino acids. Germline CDR1 SGHNT, CDR2 YENEEA. The V gene lost 3 bases and the J gene lost 0 bases, with 11 bases spanning the gap.

This clone was found many times. V is TRBV7-9 and J is TRBJ2-1; D assignment may be TRBD1 or TRBD2 (6 bases each). The CDR3 has 16 residues. V dropped 6 bases and J dropped 9 bases, with 24 bases sitting between them. Germline assignment: CDR1 SEHNR and CDR2 FQNEAQ (reference sequence). CDR3 bases: TGTGCCAGCAGTCCCTTCTCCCCGGGGGCTGGGGGTGAGCAGTTCTTC. This codes for CASSPFSPGAGGEQFF.

J is TRBJ1-4 and V is TRBV27, with D perhaps matching TRBD1 (6 bases). V was trimmed by 8 bases and J by 2 bases, leaving 12 bases between them. Germline CDR1 is MNHEY and CDR2 is SMNVEV (reference sequence). CDR3 length: 14 amino acids. The CDR3 loop reads CASRLQGTNEKLFF. CDR3 nucleotides: TGTGCCAGCCGCCTACAGGGTACTAATGAAAAACTGTTTTTT.

This rearrangement joins TRBV20-1 to TRBJ2-2, with no clear D. Germline V gene sequence: CDR1 DFQATT, CDR2 SNEGSKA (reference sequence). The CDR3 is 17 residues long. V lost 3 bases, J lost 2 bases, and 19 bases lay in between. The CDR3 loop reads CSASGRKAAANTGELFF. CDR3 in DNA: TGCAGTGCTAGCGGGCGGAAGGCAGCCGCTAACACCGGGGAGCTGTTTTTT.

Ten or more counts support this clone. The V gene is TRBV20-1, the J gene TRBJ1-5; 9 bases agree with TRBD1. The junction had 12 bases not matched to a gene; V was cut back by 6 bases and J by 6 bases. Per the germline V gene, CDR1 is DFQATT and CDR2 is SNEGSKA (reference sequence). The CDR3 is 15 residues long. The CDR3 region has the DNA TGCAGTGCCACAGGGGGCGCAGTGGGAGGTCAGCCCCAGCATTTT. Residues: CSATGGAVGGQPQHF.

This clone was counted ten times or more. The chain is built from TRBV6-1 and TRBJ1-5; D is perhaps TRBD1 (5 bases). Germline V gene lookup returns CDR1 MNHNS and CDR2 SASEGT. The CDR3 runs 13 residues. V lost 5 bases, J lost 7 bases, and 12 bases lay in between. In DNA form, the CDR3 reads TGTGCCAGCAGTCGGGGGGGTGGACAGCCCCAGCATTTT. Translating it yields CASSRGGGQPQHF.

CDR3 DNA sequence: TGCGCCAGCAGACGAGGAAGGGGGCCTTACGAGCAGTACTTC. As protein: CASRRGRGPYEQYF. The chain joins TRBV4-1 to TRBJ2-7, with 7 positions matching TRBD1. With 6 bases clipped from V and 4 bases from J, the junction kept 9 bases outside the gene matches. CDR3 length: 14 amino acids. CDR1 is MGHRA and CDR2 is YSYEKL in the germline V gene.

The J gene is TRBJ2-7, the V gene TRBV20-1; 7 bases line up with TRBD2. Germline V lookup: CDR1 DFQATT, CDR2 SNEGSKA (reference sequence). The J segment lost 3 bases and the V segment lost 3 bases, leaving 11 bases of the junction unmatched. The CDR3 consists of 15 residues. The chain's CDR3 is CSARSQEREVYEQYF. In DNA form, the CDR3 reads TGCAGTGCTAGGTCTCAGGAGCGGGAAGTCTACGAGCAGTACTTC.

This clone was seen at least ten times. The CDR3 spells CASSPGQIVLAGELFF. CDR3 nucleotide sequence: TGTGCCAGCAGTCCGGGACAGATCGTCCTGGCTGGGGAGCTGTTTTTT. The V and J genes are TRBV6-1 and TRBJ2-2, with 7 bases identical to TRBD1. The ends lost 5 bases at V and 8 bases at J; junction bases unmatched: 14. Per the germline V gene, CDR1 is MNHNS and CDR2 is SASEGT. The length of the CDR3 is 16 residues.

This clone has just a few counts. The gene calls are TRBV18 and TRBJ2-3; D is unclear. Trimming pared 3 bases from V and 6 bases from J, leaving 10 bases between. CDR1 and CDR2 from the germline V gene are KGHSH and LQKENI. CDR3 length: 13 amino acids. As DNA, the CDR3 is TGTGCCAGCTCACCGGGGTCGTCGGATACGCAGTATTTT. Protein: CASSPGSSDTQYF.

The chain links TRBV6-2 or TRBV6-3 to TRBJ2-5; TRBD1 is a possible D gene (6 bases). Germline assignment: CDR1 MNHEY and CDR2 SVGEGT. Trimming took off 5 bases at V and 12 bases at J, with 19 bases between the two ends. The CDR3 sequence is 13 residues long. As DNA, the CDR3 is TGTGCCAGCAGTCAGCGGACAGAAGATACCAAGTACTTC. As protein: CASSQRTEDTKYF.

This clone was detected a few times. A read error may explain this, as a much larger clone is one base away. The genes are TRBV15 and TRBJ1-4, with 8 bases lining up with TRBD1. This CDR3 region has 18 residues. V was pared by 4 bases and J by 6 bases, with 16 bases of the junction left unmatched. Per the germline V gene, CDR1 is LNHNV and CDR2 is YYDKDF (reference sequence). CDR3 DNA sequence: TGTGCCACCAGCATATCCACGACAGGGGCAGTCGGACATGAAAAACTGTTTTTT. Amino acids: CATSISTTGAVGHEKLFF.

The chain couples TRBV12-3 or TRBV12-4 to TRBJ1-1; D unresolved. The CDR3 sequence is 14 residues long. V was pared by 5 bases and J by 6 bases, with 16 bases between. CDR3 sequence: CASSHSGRSAEAFF. The CDR3 DNA is TGTGCCAGCAGTCACAGTGGTCGATCGGCTGAAGCTTTCTTT.

In this sample, this clone turned up a few times. The V and J genes are TRBV20-1 and TRBJ1-1; D is perhaps TRBD1 (5 bases). V lost 0 bases, J lost 0 bases, and 11 bases lay in between. There are 15 residues in the CDR3. Germline CDR1 DFQATT, CDR2 SNEGSKA (reference sequence). CDR3 loop: CSARDQEGLNTEAFF. The CDR3 DNA reads as TGCAGTGCTAGAGATCAAGAGGGGCTGAACACTGAAGCTTTCTTT.

This clone was counted at least ten times. The V call is TRBV29-1, the J call TRBJ2-3; D unresolved. The ends were cut back, 7 bases at V and 1 base at J, with 9 bases in the middle. Germline V gene sequence: CDR1 SQVTM, CDR2 ANQGSEA. The length of the CDR3 is 12 residues. CDR3 protein: CSATLGTDTQYF. Written as DNA, the CDR3 is TGCAGCGCTACCCTTGGCACAGATACGCAGTATTTT.

This clone was counted once. One junction end does not reproduce the germline sequence, and a read error may be involved. The chain has TRBV7-3 and TRBJ2-3; TRBD2 matches 11 bases. Germline assignment: CDR1 SGHTA and CDR2 FQGTGA. The CDR3 length is 17 residues. DNA of the CDR3: TGTGCCAGCAGCAACAGAATAGCGGGAGGGTTATATGATACGAAGTATTTT. This gives the protein CASSNRIAGGLYDTKYF.

In this sample, this clone turned up many times. This rearrangement joins TRBV2 to TRBJ1-1; D perhaps matches TRBD1 (5 bases). V was cut by 4 bases and J by 5 bases, with 14 bases left in between. Germline values: CDR1 SNHLY, CDR2 FYNNEI. The CDR3 consists of 14 residues. The DNA of the CDR3 is TGTGCCAGCAGTGCTAACCCGCGGGGGACTGAAGCTTTCTTT. It translates to CASSANPRGTEAFF.